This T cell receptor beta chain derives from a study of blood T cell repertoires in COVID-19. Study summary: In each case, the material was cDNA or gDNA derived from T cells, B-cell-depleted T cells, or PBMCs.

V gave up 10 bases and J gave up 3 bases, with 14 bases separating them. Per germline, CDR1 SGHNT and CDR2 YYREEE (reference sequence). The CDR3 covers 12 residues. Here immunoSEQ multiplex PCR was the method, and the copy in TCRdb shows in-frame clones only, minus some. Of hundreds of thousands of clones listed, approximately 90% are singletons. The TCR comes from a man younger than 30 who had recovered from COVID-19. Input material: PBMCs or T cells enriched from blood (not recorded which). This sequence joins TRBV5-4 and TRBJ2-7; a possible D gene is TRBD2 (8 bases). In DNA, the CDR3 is TGTGCCGTCGGGAGGGACAGCTACGAGCAGTACTTC. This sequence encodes CAVGRDSYEQYF.